This T cell receptor (beta chain) was documented in a study of type 1 and type 2 diabetes patients. Study as a whole: The cohort mixed type 1 diabetes, type 2 diabetes and nondiabetic donors. A total of around 20 million paired-end reads came from the whole study.

As for this clonotype: One end of the junction varies from germline; a read error may be responsible.

Amplification started from genomic DNA. Amplification of the beta chain CDR3 used 30 forward and 13 reverse multiplex primers. TCRdb processed the multiplex PCR reads anew with MiXCR; each CDR3 protein has one entry. The repertoire includes some 250,000 distinct CDR3 sequences, roughly 50% of them detected once, and approximately 14% sits in the top ten. The TCR comes from a man between 18 and 29 years old with type 2 diabetes. The sequenced material came from peripheral blood mononuclear cells (PBMCs).

CDR3 sequence reads: CASSEDRDTRELFF. In nucleotides, the CDR3 is TGTGCCAGCAGTGAGGACAGGGACACCAGGGAGCTGTTTTTT. The rearrangement uses TRBV6-4 and TRBJ2-2, with TRBD1 matching 8 bases. The CDR3 has 14 amino acids. Germline V gene lookup returns CDR1 MRHNA and CDR2 SNTAGT.